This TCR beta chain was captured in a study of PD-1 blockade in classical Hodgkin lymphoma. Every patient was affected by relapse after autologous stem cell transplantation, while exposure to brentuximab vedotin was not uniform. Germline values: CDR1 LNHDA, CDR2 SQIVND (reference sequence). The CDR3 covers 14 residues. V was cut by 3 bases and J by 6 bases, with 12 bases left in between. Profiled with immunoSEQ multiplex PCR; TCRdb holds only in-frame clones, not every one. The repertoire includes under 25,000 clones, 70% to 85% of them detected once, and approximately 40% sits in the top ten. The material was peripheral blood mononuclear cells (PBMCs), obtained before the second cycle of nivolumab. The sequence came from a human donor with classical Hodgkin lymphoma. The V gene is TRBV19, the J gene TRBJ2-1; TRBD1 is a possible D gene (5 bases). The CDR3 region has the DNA TGTGCCAGTAGTATGGCGGACACCCTCAATGAGCAGTTCTTC. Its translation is CASSMADTLNEQFF.